This is a list of T cell receptor beta chains from one sample in a study of Ad26.COV2.S vaccination and SARS-CoV-2 variants. Method: immunoSEQ multiplex PCR; TCRdb's copy keeps in-frame clones and lacks some. The sample records about 350,000 clones, 70% to 90% being singletons. The material was peripheral blood, obtained in a trial of Ad26.COV2.S vaccine versus placebo. These receptors were collected from a person between 18 and 59 years old who received the Ad26.COV2.S COVID-19 vaccine or a placebo. Both conserved end residues are part of each CDR3. Not all rows give a size; the values are once, few, many and, for expanded clones, a class.

CDR3 protein: CASSLFETSGPANTGELFF
clone size: .
V gene: TRBV7-6

CDR3 protein: CASSTLAGEGGGQFF
clone size: .
V gene: TRBV18

CDR3 protein: CASSEPGKVADTQYF
clone size: once
V gene: TRBV6-1

CDR3 protein: CASSEEVQSSSPLHF
clone size: .
V gene: TRBV6-1

CDR3 protein: CASSLSWGDGYTF
clone size: .
V gene: TRBV27

CDR3 protein: CASTSSGQANYEQYF
clone size: .
V gene: TRBV2

CDR3 protein: CASSQDQGLYGYTF
clone size: .
V gene: TRBV4-3

CDR3 protein: CASAPINNPYEQYF
clone size: .
V gene: TRBV12-5

CDR3 protein: CASSTFSTGPYEQYF
clone size: .
V gene: TRBV6-2/TRBV6-3

CDR3 protein: CASSLSYRDSRYEQYF
clone size: .
V gene: TRBV7-2

CDR3 protein: CATAGGGPTNNSPLHF
clone size: .
V gene: TRBV19

CDR3 protein: CASSPSGGYGYTF
clone size: .
V gene: TRBV7-8

CDR3 protein: CASSYLGDGPNEQYF
clone size: once
V gene: TRBV6-5

CDR3 protein: CASSTGGAGNTEAFF
clone size: .
V gene: TRBV28

CDR3 protein: CACGGSLTGELFF
clone size: .
V gene: TRBV2

CDR3 protein: CASSVGWGGDDGYTF
clone size: .
V gene: TRBV9

CDR3 protein: CASSLSLAGGTYEQYF
clone size: .
V gene: TRBV28

CDR3 protein: CASSYYTSGKQETQYF
clone size: .
V gene: TRBV6-5

CDR3 protein: CAWRTNRGTLGSSEKLFF
clone size: .
V gene: TRBV30

CDR3 protein: CASSQGPQETQYF
clone size: .
V gene: TRBV5-1

CDR3 protein: CASRTSGLQPQHF
clone size: once
V gene: TRBV19

CDR3 protein: CATKDSGGSHNEQFF
clone size: once
V gene: TRBV24-1

CDR3 protein: CASSLTSGTQYF
clone size: .
V gene: TRBV28

CDR3 protein: CASSIWGANTGELFF
clone size: .
V gene: TRBV19

CDR3 protein: CASSPRQGAVSGANVLTF
clone size: .
V gene: TRBV7-2

CDR3 protein: CASSFTERTEQYF
clone size: .
V gene: TRBV7-9

CDR3 protein: CASSGGHGLTGTDDEQYF
clone size: once
V gene: TRBV9

CDR3 protein: CASSKGPQISFLSYEQYF
clone size: once
V gene: TRBV21-1

CDR3 protein: CASSSGGRANYGYTF
clone size: .
V gene: TRBV5-1

CDR3 protein: CASRVGQGGTDTQYF
clone size: .
V gene: TRBV5-1

CDR3 protein: CASSINAGAGNTIYF
clone size: once
V gene: TRBV6-5

CDR3 protein: CASSLARAGTDTQYF
clone size: .
V gene: TRBV28

CDR3 protein: CASSQDRGLGTGELFF
clone size: once
V gene: TRBV4-3

CDR3 protein: CATSKPGPNYEQYF
clone size: .
V gene: TRBV15

CDR3 protein: CASSLGATAQDTQYF
clone size: .
V gene: TRBV5-1

CDR3 protein: CASLEGPGTNEKLFF
clone size: .
V gene: TRBV6-5

CDR3 protein: CAWMEAWTQYF
clone size: .
V gene: TRBV30

CDR3 protein: CASSLTGREQFF
clone size: .
V gene: TRBV28

CDR3 protein: CASSILRQPHYEQYF
clone size: .
V gene: TRBV19

CDR3 protein: CATRILGAGYTF
clone size: .
V gene: TRBV27

CDR3 protein: CAIRGSNRSQPQHF
clone size: .
V gene: TRBV10-3

CDR3 protein: CASSSQTGYGYTF
clone size: .
V gene: TRBV7-2

CDR3 protein: CASSQTTDRGLAKNIQYF
clone size: .
V gene: TRBV3-1/TRBV3-2

CDR3 protein: CASRQGLAGGETQYF
clone size: once
V gene: TRBV6-5

CDR3 protein: CASSQATGLAGGTDTQYF
clone size: .
V gene: TRBV4-1

CDR3 protein: CASSPPIGPGQSEQYF
clone size: .
V gene: TRBV18

CDR3 protein: CSVDAGTDTQYF
clone size: once
V gene: TRBV29-1

CDR3 protein: CASSFPPGSSTDTQYF
clone size: .
V gene: TRBV11-3